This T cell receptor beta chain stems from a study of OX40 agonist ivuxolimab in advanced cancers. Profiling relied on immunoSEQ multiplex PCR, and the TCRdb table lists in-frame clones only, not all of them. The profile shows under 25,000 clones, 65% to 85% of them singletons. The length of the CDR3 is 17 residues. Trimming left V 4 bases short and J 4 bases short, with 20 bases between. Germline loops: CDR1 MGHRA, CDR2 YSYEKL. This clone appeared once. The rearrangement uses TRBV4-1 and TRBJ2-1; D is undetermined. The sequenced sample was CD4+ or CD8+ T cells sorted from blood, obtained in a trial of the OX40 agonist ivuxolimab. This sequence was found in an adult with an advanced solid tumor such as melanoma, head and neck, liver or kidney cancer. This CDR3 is CASSLRLKQNLYNEQFF. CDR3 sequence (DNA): TGCGCCAGCAGCCTCAGGCTCAAACAGAACCTTTACAATGAGCAGTTCTTC.